This T cell receptor beta chain was observed in a study of blood T cells in healthy people across ages. A second roughly 6 to 11 cycle PCR used barcoded and J-beta primers. All samples gave at least 2.5 million CDR3-containing paired-end reads. TCRdb re-called the 5' RACE reads with MiXCR, one entry per CDR3 protein. The sample records some 800,000 distinct CDR3 sequences, around 42% being singletons. This CDR3 spans 15 amino acids. The V segment lost 5 bases and the J segment 2 bases; nucleotides outside the gene matches: 6. Per germline, CDR1 SEHNR and CDR2 FQNEAQ (reference sequence). Material: blood. The sequence was collected from a man between 60 and 75 years old in good health. The chain links TRBV7-9 to TRBJ1-2; the match to TRBD1 covers 9 bases. The CDR3 DNA reads TGTGCCAGCAGCCCGCGGACAGGGGTGAACTATGGCTACACCTTC. Translated, it gives CASSPRTGVNYGYTF.